The T cell receptor (beta chain) under discussion was sequenced for a study of blood T cell repertoires in COVID-19. The length of the CDR3 is 15 residues. V dropped 3 bases and J dropped 5 bases, with 14 bases sitting between them. Germline loops: CDR1 LNHDA, CDR2 SQIVND (reference sequence). Produced via immunoSEQ multiplex PCR; TCRdb's table is partial and in-frame only. The sample gives 250,000 to 350,000 clones, roughly 80% of which show up once; around 16% is in the top ten. The clonotype was recovered from an older person with COVID-19, enrolled during active disease. The chain recombines TRBV19 with TRBJ2-1; D is unclear. The sequenced sample consisted of peripheral blood. CDR3 bases: TGTGCCAGTAGTATTGAGGCCACTCTTCACAATGAGCAGTTCTTC. Its protein product is CASSIEATLHNEQFF.